Listed here are 15 T cell receptor beta chains from one sample, sequenced in a study of T cell repertoires in cytomegalovirus infection. These TCRs' antigens remain unknown. Each CDR3 protein gets one entry after TCRdb re-called the reads with MiXCR. The data show about 110,000 distinct CDR3 sequences, under 55% seen once. This specimen was CD8+ T cells from cultured PBMCs, taken from culture after CMV antigen stimulation. These receptors originate from a human donor in good health (CMV status not recorded). Some clones in this sample may be carry-over from other donors' samples.

The chain links TRBV7-9 to TRBJ1-3; D not certain. Per germline, CDR1 SEHNR and CDR2 FQNEAQ (reference sequence). The CDR3 extends over 13 amino acids. Trimming cost V 8 bases and J 5 bases, with 13 bases left between them. The CDR3 loop is CASWEGRRNTIYF. The CDR3 region has the DNA TGTGCCAGCTGGGAGGGCCGTAGAAACACCATATATTTT.

This clonotype has ten or more counts. This chain connects TRBV12-3 or TRBV12-4 to TRBJ1-5; a weak D match, TRBD1 (6 bases). The ends were cut back, 2 bases at V and 3 bases at J, with 8 bases in the middle. There are 14 residues in the CDR3. The CDR3 nucleotides are TGTGCCAGCAGTTTATGGACAGACAATCAGCCCCAGCATTTT. Amino acids: CASSLWTDNQPQHF.

The chain joins TRBV7-4 to TRBJ2-1, with D perhaps matching TRBD2 (5 bases). The CDR3 is made up of 12 amino acids. The germline V gene encodes CDR1 SGHVT and CDR2 SQSDAQ. Trimming took off 8 bases at V and 5 bases at J, with 10 bases between the two ends. This chain's CDR3 is CASWRADNEQFF. In DNA form, the CDR3 reads TGTGCCAGCTGGCGGGCGGACAATGAGCAGTTCTTC.

The sample holds a few counts of this clonotype. The chain uses TRBV19 and TRBJ2-1, with D unresolved. Trimming removed 3 bases from V and 0 bases from J, with 9 bases in between. Germline CDR1 reads LNHDA; CDR2 reads SQIVND (reference sequence). The CDR3 loop spans 15 amino acids. DNA for the CDR3: TGTGCCAGTAGTATTAGCCCCATCTCCTACAATGAGCAGTTCTTC. It specifies CASSISPISYNEQFF.

The rearrangement links TRBV20-1 to TRBJ2-2; the D gene is possibly TRBD1 (6 bases). The CDR3 runs 14 residues. Trimming shortened V by 4 bases and J by 6 bases, and 15 bases separated the two germline ends. The germline CDR1 and CDR2 sequences are DFQATT and SNEGSKA (reference sequence). The CDR3 DNA reads TGCAGTGCTAATCTGCTGGACAGATCCGGGGAGCTGTTTTTT. Translation gives CSANLLDRSGELFF.

The chain employs TRBV5-4 and TRBJ1-1, with a weak D call TRBD1 (6 bases). V lost 4 bases to trimming and J lost 0 bases, with 13 bases between them. CDR3 length equals 15 residues. The germline CDR1 and CDR2 sequences are SGHNT and YYREEE (reference sequence). The CDR3 here is CASSLEGQVNTEAFF. CDR3 DNA: TGTGCCAGCAGCCTGGAGGGACAAGTGAACACTGAAGCTTTCTTT.

This clonotype was found a few times. Here the CDR3 reads CASSVAGNYGYTF. The CDR3 nucleotides are TGTGCCAGCAGCGTAGCAGGGAACTATGGCTACACCTTC. V usage is TRBV9 and J usage is TRBJ1-2, with D maybe TRBD1 (5 bases). Per germline, CDR1 SGDLS and CDR2 YYNGEE. This CDR3 has 13 amino acids. The ends were cut back, 0 bases at V and 2 bases at J, with 5 bases in the middle.

About this clonotype itself: The junction departs from germline at one end; a sequencing error may be responsible. V usage is TRBV6-1 and J usage is TRBJ1-4; 7 nucleotides line up with TRBD1. This CDR3 contains 14 residues. Germline V lookup: CDR1 MNHNS, CDR2 SASEGT. The CDR3 loop is CASSELTGIVTAIF. DNA of the CDR3: TGTGCCAGCAGTGAACTGACAGGGATCGTCACGGCTATATTT.

The rearrangement uses TRBV28 and TRBJ2-7; 8 bases fit TRBD2. J gave up 5 bases and V 5 bases, and 11 bases lay outside the gene matches. This CDR3 has 15 amino acids. Germline loops: CDR1 MDHEN, CDR2 SYDVKM. The CDR3, as DNA: TGTGCCAGCAGTCCAATCCCCCGGGGGGGCCACGAGCAGTACTTC. It encodes CASSPIPRGGHEQYF.

The chain employs TRBV15 and TRBJ2-3; D is perhaps TRBD2 (6 bases). Trimming pared 3 bases from V and 2 bases from J, leaving 9 bases between. From germline, CDR1 is LNHNV and CDR2 YYDKDF (reference sequence). The CDR3 spans 14 residues. CDR3 DNA: TGTGCCACCAGCAGGCTAGCGATCACAGATACGCAGTATTTT. Encoded protein: CATSRLAITDTQYF. The variable domain in full, with the rest retrieved from reference TRBV15 and TRBJ2-3, is DAMVIQNPRYQVTQFGKPVTLSCSQTLNHNVMYWYQQKSSQAPKLLFHYYDKDFNNEADTPDNFQSRRPNTSFCFLDIRSPGLGDTAMYLCATSRLAITDTQYFGPGTRLTVL.

The table lists this clonotype with many counts. This chain links TRBV2 with TRBJ2-3; 8 bases fit TRBD2. Germline V lookup: CDR1 SNHLY, CDR2 FYNNEI. CDR3 size: 13 residues. V dropped 4 bases and J dropped 5; count of bases not matched to a gene: 2. CDR3 nucleotide sequence: TGTGCCAGCAGTGTTCTAGCGGGAGATACGCAGTATTTT. As protein: CASSVLAGDTQYF.

The V and J genes are TRBV4-1 and TRBJ1-1; D ambiguous. Germline V lookup: CDR1 MGHRA, CDR2 YSYEKL. Between the trimmed V and J ends, which lost 5 bases and 1 base, there was a span of 8 bases. The CDR3 covers 13 residues. CDR3: CASSATTNTEAFF. The CDR3, as DNA: TGCGCCAGCAGCGCAACAACGAACACTGAAGCTTTCTTT.

This clonotype has just a few counts. The chain combines TRBV28 with TRBJ2-1, with 10 bases lining up with TRBD2. Germline V lookup: CDR1 MDHEN, CDR2 SYDVKM. CDR3 length equals 17 residues. The V segment lost 5 bases and the J segment 4 bases; nucleotides outside the gene matches: 11. The CDR3, as DNA: TGTGCCAGCAGTCCGCTAGCTAGCGGGGGATCTTACAATGAGCAGTTCTTC. Residues: CASSPLASGGSYNEQFF.

Many counts were recorded for this clonotype. The chain links TRBV12-3 or TRBV12-4 to TRBJ1-2; D remains unclear. This CDR3 comprises 14 residues. Trimming stripped 3 bases from V and 4 bases from J, with 12 bases between. This chain's CDR3 is CASSFLGISYGYTF. The CDR3 DNA follows: TGTGCCAGCAGTTTTCTCGGAATCAGCTATGGCTACACCTTC.

This clonotype was recorded a few times. V is TRBV12-3 or TRBV12-4 and J is TRBJ1-1; D unclear. V dropped 3 bases and J dropped 5 bases, with 13 bases sitting between them. CDR3 size: 14 residues. CDR3 nucleotide sequence: TGTGCCAGCAGTTTCCTTCGTTGGGGAACTGAAGCTTTCTTT. Translating it yields CASSFLRWGTEAFF.